This TCR beta chain was captured by sequencing in a study of T cells in Graves' hyperthyroidism and ophthalmopathy. It was uncontrolled infection, other autoimmune disease, pregnancy or lactation that excluded patients. Thyroid ultrasound, orbital computed tomography, clinical symptoms, and serum thyroxine and TRAb underpinned diagnoses. This clonotype appeared many times. The CDR3 regions of TCR beta were amplified from RNA transcripts. When the TCR CDR3 underwent first-round RT-PCR, the HTBI primer set was used. A single record per CDR3 protein comes from TCRdb applying MiXCR to the multiplex PCR reads. Altogether more than 350,000 distinct CDR3 sequences are present, roughly 15% being singletons, with the ten largest covering roughly a fifth. Sequenced input: blood. The clonotype comes from a woman aged 55-70 years with Graves' ophthalmopathy.

In DNA form, the CDR3 reads TGCAGCGCAACGACAGGGCCCCAAGAGACCCAGTACTTC. This sequence encodes CSATTGPQETQYF. The rearrangement uses TRBV29-1 and TRBJ2-5; 7 positions match TRBD1. V lost 7 bases, J lost 1 base, and 6 bases stayed unmatched. The germline CDR1 and CDR2 sequences are SQVTM and ANQGSEA. The CDR3 is 13 amino acids.